This T cell receptor beta chain was sequenced in a study of vaccination effects on CD4 cells after COVID-19. Study as a whole: The median interval between the second dose and post-vaccine sampling was 72 days. Study-level results: The study, lacking early post-infection timepoints, had few convalescent patients.

Turning to this clone: Antigen unknown.

The table came from immunoSEQ multiplex PCR; TCRdb's copy has only in-frame clones and leaves some out. The sample has about 28,000 clones, roughly 70% seen once. V was cut by 1 base and J by 8 bases, with 13 bases left in between. Germline V gene data show CDR1 as SGDLS and CDR2 as YYNGEE. The CDR3 contains 14 residues. Expansion of antigen-specific CD4+ T cells with viral peptide pools was carried out by the ViraFEST assay before sequencing. Culture proceeded for about ten days, and CD4+ T cells were then isolated. All study participants received two doses of BNT162b2 or mRNA-1273 vaccine. Sequenced material: CD4+ T cells from PBMCs cultured with HCoV-NL63 spike peptides, taken after COVID-19 vaccination. The rearrangement joins TRBV9 to TRBJ2-1, with D perhaps matching TRBD2 (6 bases). The source is a human donor who received a COVID-19 vaccine. The CDR3 loop is CASSVSGASDEQFF. The CDR3 DNA is TGTGCCAGCAGCGTATCGGGAGCGAGCGATGAGCAGTTCTTC.